This record looks at one T cell receptor beta chain sequence and its context. It has no known antigen specificity. Per-base quality was not reported, and no clone a single base away is much larger than it. These data belong to a study of shared clonotypes between healthy human individuals (dated by TCRdb to 2020 to 2022). Concerning the study at large: The cohort comprised two women and a few men aged 18 to 49 years. To estimate repertoire size and how much clonotype sharing occurs between individuals, the study deeply sequenced the blood TCR repertoires of five healthy adults. Per donor, leukapheresis produced somewhere between about 0.9 and 9.5 billion PBMCs. For each donor, three plates each were used for CD4 naive and CD4 memory, two plates were used for CD8 naive, and one plate was used for CD8 memory. Libraries were prepared and TCR repertoires were sequenced by different laboratories using diverse techniques, in order to increase sequencing depth and limit assay-specific biases. What the research found in general, with its limitations: Sampling was restricted to blood, and TCR repertoires in tissue are likely to differ from TCR repertoires in blood. Pairwise subsampling indicated that sequencing depth was expected to affect the degree of clonotype sharing among donors. Rarefaction of sorted-subset datasets indicated incomplete sequencing despite the large sequencing depth. Naive subsets generally had larger estimated clonotype richness than memory subsets. Sharing across four donors was observed for about 5% of naive CD4, under 4% of naive CD8, 2% to 2.5% of memory CD4, and around 0.42% of memory CD8 clonotypes. Compared with non-shared clonotypes, the clonotypes found in all four sorted-subset donors had higher generation probabilities. Because the study included only a small number of donors, the genetic and exposure-history diversity represented was limited.

Donors were healthy HIV-negative adults with no recently reported acute infections or vaccinations. Only Caucasian adults living in Nashville, Tennessee, USA were represented among the donors. CD4+ T cells were enriched by magnetic negative selection; naive cells were then positively selected on CD45RA, and the negative fraction formed the memory subset. After blood collection by leukapheresis, PBMCs were isolated using Ficoll-Histopaque density gradient centrifugation and then cryopreserved in the vapor phase of liquid nitrogen. Analytical flow cytometry was used to check the purity and quantity of every magnetically sorted T cell population. Genomic DNA was isolated from every sorted fraction and measured by UV absorbance on a Nanodrop 2000c. V loses 4 bases of germline sequence and J loses 5 bases, and the interval between the two ends is 12 bases. Inclusive of the bounding cysteine and phenylalanine, the CDR3 is 14 residues long. The sequence is cut down to CDR3 DNA, 42 bases in frame from base 1. Based on the germline V gene, the CDR1 and CDR2 sequences are SGHRS and YFSETQ.

TCR CDR3 regions were amplified from genomic DNA by multiplex PCR using the deep immunoSEQ assay. Extracted genomic DNA from each cell subset was distributed evenly across all wells of several immunoSEQ 96-well plates, and each plate was treated as a replicate. Each replicate PCR for sorted subsets received about 220 ng genomic DNA, equal to about 30,000 T cell genomes. Purified libraries were quantified with a Qubit 3.0 fluorometer, sized on a Bioanalyzer 2100, and re-quantified with the KAPA Library Quantification kit. Every immunoSEQ 96-well plate was sequenced on a separate single-read 150-cycle Illumina NextSeq 550 flow cell. The authors' pipeline ran thus. Because the immunoSEQ output included only junctional sequences and no quality scores, the filtering could not be the same as the filtering used for full-length reads. To assign V/J genes and CDR3, sequences were annotated using PyIR, a Python wrapper for IgBLAST v1.9, with IMGT germline references. Reads were filtered out if the reads had weak V/J assignments (E-value above 1e-6), no CDR3, stop codons, out-of-frame junctions, or ambiguous translated residues. V3J clonotypes were defined by identical inferred V gene, J gene, and CDR3 amino acid sequence. Percentage overlap between repertoires was computed as shared unique clonotypes divided by the size of the smaller repertoire. RTK rarefaction, the Chao1 estimator, and Recon v2.1 estimates of unobserved clonotypes were used to assess repertoire richness. Generation probabilities were computed with OLGA for all TCRbeta clonotypes obtained by the gDNA method from several donors. Held by TCRdb, this immuneACCESS table contains in-frame sequences only and omits some clones. Under half of the omission traces to an unresolved V gene where checked; the cause of the rest is unknown. The V and J calls and clone size come from that table; D and trimming were worked out from the DNA. The table for this sample lists about 1.1 million clones; approximately 77% of them were counted only once. The ten most abundant clones make up 0.85% to 1% of the sample.

This sequence was found in a man younger than 35 in good health. Some clones in this sample may be carry-over from other donors' samples. The rearrangement joined TRBV5-1 to TRBJ2-2; the D call is possibly TRBD1 or TRBD2, each sharing 5 bases. Sequences were obtained from memory CD4+ T cells from PBMCs. Interpreted using the paper, the cell subset or site label stands for: CD45RA-negative fraction. CDR3 protein: CASSPGTSTGELFF. The DNA reads as follows: TGCGCCAGCAGCCCCGGGACCTCGACCGGGGAGCTGTTTTTT. The variable domain in full, with residues beyond the CDR3 obtained from the reference TRBV5-1 and TRBJ2-2 genes, is KAGVTQTPRYLIKTRGQQVTLSCSPISGHRSVSWYQQTPGQGLQFLFEYFSETQRNKGNFPGRFSGRQFSNSRSEMNVSTLELGDSALYLCASSPGTSTGELFFGEGSRLTVL.